These 7 T cell receptor beta chains originate from one sample sequenced in a study of Graves' ophthalmopathy and Graves' hyperthyroidism. Using RNA transcripts, the TCR beta CDR3 regions were amplified. The first round was an RT-PCR with HTBI primers, and the second round was a multiplex PCR. From the multiplex PCR reads, TCRdb called clonotypes with MiXCR, one entry per CDR3 protein. The top ten hold roughly 39% of the sample, which has approximately 210,000 distinct CDR3 sequences, roughly 21% seen once. The sequencing input was peripheral blood. These receptors were collected from a woman between 45 and 60 years old with Graves' ophthalmopathy.

Worth noting for this clonotype: One end of the junction is discordant with germline, which a read error may explain. The V gene is TRBV19, the J gene TRBJ1-5; tentatively, D is TRBD1 (6 bases). The CDR3 extends over 15 amino acids. The V gene's germline CDR1 is LNHDA and CDR2 SQIVND (reference sequence). Here the CDR3 reads CAGSIGAGGNQPQHF. The CDR3 DNA follows: TGTGCCGGTAGTATAGGGGCAGGGGGCAATCAGCCCCAGCATTTT.

V is TRBV6-1 and J is TRBJ1-1; possibly TRBD1 for D (6 bases). CDR1 and CDR2 (germline): MNHNS, SASEGT. This CDR3 spans 15 amino acids. Trimming left V 4 bases short and J 3 bases short, with 15 bases between. CDR3: CASSVGPGVDTEAFF. DNA of the CDR3: TGTGCCAGCAGTGTCGGGCCAGGGGTGGACACTGAAGCTTTCTTT.

Notes on this clonotype: Likely a read error: the CDR3 ends without its conserved phenylalanine or tryptophan. The chain uses TRBV5-1 and TRBJ1-1, with 7 bases fitting TRBD1. Germline V gene data show CDR1 as SGHRS and CDR2 as YFSETQ. V was clipped by 4 bases and J by 5 bases; unmatched bases: 8. CDR3 length equals 14 residues. CDR3 sequence: CASSGGQMVTEAFL. CDR3 nucleotides: TGCGCCAGCAGCGGGGGACAGATGGTTACTGAAGCTTTCCTT.

The V and J genes are TRBV19 and TRBJ2-2; 9 positions match TRBD1. The CDR3 extends over 13 amino acids. The germline V gene encodes CDR1 LNHDA and CDR2 SQIVND (reference sequence). The junction had 1 base not matched to a gene; V was cut back by 6 bases and J by 5 bases. CDR3 coding DNA: TGTGCCAGTAGGGACAGGGGTACCGGGGAGCTGTTTTTT. It encodes CASRDRGTGELFF. Full variable domain (missing parts from reference TRBV19 and TRBJ2-2): DGGITQSPKYLFRKEGQNVTLSCEQNLNHDAMYWYRQDPGQGLRLIYYSQIVNDFQKGDIAEGYSVSREKKESFPLTVTSAQKNPTAFYLCASRDRGTGELFFGEGSRLTVL.

This clonotype showed up many times. V is TRBV19 and J is TRBJ1-1; 8 bases match TRBD1. V shed 5 bases and J 1 base; nucleotides not matched to a gene: 12. The CDR3 extends over 17 amino acids. Germline V gene lookup returns CDR1 LNHDA and CDR2 SQIVND (reference sequence). The CDR3, as DNA: TGTGCCAGTAGTCGCCGGACAGGGCCTACCGAGAACACTGAAGCTTTCTTT. Translated: CASSRRTGPTENTEAFF.

V and J are TRBV18 and TRBJ1-1; D possibly corresponds to TRBD1 (6 bases). There are 15 residues in the CDR3. V was cut by 0 bases and J by 4 bases, with 12 bases left in between. Per germline, CDR1 KGHSH and CDR2 LQKENI. The CDR3 coding sequence is TGTGCCAGCTCACCACCCCAGGGGATGAGCACTGAAGCTTTCTTT. Translating gives CASSPPQGMSTEAFF.

The chain uses TRBV12-3 or TRBV12-4 and TRBJ2-5; 12 nucleotides line up with TRBD2. Losses at the gene ends were 6 bases for V and 2 bases for J; bases not matched to a gene: 4. The CDR3 covers 15 residues. CDR3 amino acids: CASRPSGREQETQYF. For the CDR3, the DNA is TGTGCCAGCAGACCTAGCGGGAGGGAACAAGAGACCCAGTACTTC.